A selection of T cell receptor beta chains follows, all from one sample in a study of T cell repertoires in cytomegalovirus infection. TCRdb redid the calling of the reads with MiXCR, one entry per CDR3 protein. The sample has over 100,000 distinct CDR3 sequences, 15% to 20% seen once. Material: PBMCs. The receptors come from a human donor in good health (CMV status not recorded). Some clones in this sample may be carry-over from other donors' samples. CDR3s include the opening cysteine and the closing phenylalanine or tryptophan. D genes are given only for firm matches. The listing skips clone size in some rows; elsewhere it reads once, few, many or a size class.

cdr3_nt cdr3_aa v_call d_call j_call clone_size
TGTGCCAGCAGCACTAATACAGGTTCCTACGAGCAGTACTTC CASSTNTGSYEQYF TRBV7-9 . TRBJ2-7 few
TGTGCCATCAGTGGGGGGAGGGATGAAGCTTTCTTT CAISGGRDEAFF TRBV10-3 . TRBJ1-1 few
TGTGCCAGCACCGCGGGGGGGCCAGATACGCAGTATTTT CASTAGGPDTQYF TRBV7-2 TRBD2 TRBJ2-3 many
TGTGCCAGCACCCCCGAGGCCAGCAATGAGCAGTTCTTC CASTPEASNEQFF TRBV7-6 . TRBJ2-1 .
TGTGCCAGCTCACCACGCCTCGACCCCACAGATACGCAGTATTTT CASSPRLDPTDTQYF TRBV18 . TRBJ2-3 .
TGTGCCAGTAGTGTCTGGGACATCAGCGAGCAGTACTTC CASSVWDISEQYF TRBV19 . TRBJ2-7 many
TGTGCCAGCAGCCCCCCAAGGGGGGGGCCGGAGAACACTGAAGCTTTCTTT CASSPPRGGPENTEAFF TRBV7-3 . TRBJ1-1 .
TGCGCCAGCAGCCAAGACAATGAGGGGAATGGCTACACCTTC CASSQDNEGNGYTF TRBV4-1 . TRBJ1-2 many
TGTGCCAGCAGCACCGGCACGGGCAATCAGCCCCAGCATTTT CASSTGTGNQPQHF TRBV7-2 . TRBJ1-5 many
TGTGCCAGCAGTGACCCCGGGACAGTCGATATGAACACTGAAGCTTTCTTT CASSDPGTVDMNTEAFF TRBV2 TRBD1 TRBJ1-1 few